These 14 T cell receptor beta chains were sequenced from one sample in a study of vaccination effects on CD4 cells after COVID-19. Sequencing used immunoSEQ multiplex PCR; TCRdb keeps in-frame clones, though not all of them. Here the sample spans some 77,000 clones, roughly 70% being singletons. ViraFEST expansion of antigen-specific CD4+ T cells with viral peptide pools preceded sequencing. Culturing for 10 days preceded CD4+ T cell isolation. Vaccinated participants had no history of SARS-CoV-2 infection and tested negative for nucleocapsid antibodies. Their antigens are not known. The input for sequencing was CD4+ T cells from PBMCs cultured with HCoV-OC43 spike peptides, taken before COVID-19 vaccination. Subset described: HCoV-OC43 spike overlapping peptide pool stimulation. The source of these receptors is a human donor who received a COVID-19 vaccine.

The chain combines TRBV5-1 with TRBJ2-3, with D possibly matching TRBD2 (7 bases). V lost 4 bases and J 6 bases, leaving 21 bases between the germline ends. The CDR3 spans 16 residues. CDR1 and CDR2 from the germline V gene are SGHRS and YFSETQ. The DNA of the CDR3 is TGCGCCAGCAGCGCCGATAGCGGGTGGAGGGGGGATACGCAGTATTTT. It codes for CASSADSGWRGDTQYF.

The table lists this clone with a count of one. The V and J genes are TRBV7-3 and TRBJ2-1, with D perhaps TRBD1 (5 bases). Trimming shortened V by 3 bases and J by 6 bases, and 18 bases separated the two germline ends. The CDR3 length is 16 residues. CDR1 is SGHTA, CDR2 FQGTGA, per germline. The CDR3 DNA reads as TGTGCCAGCAGCTTGGTTCAGGCAGGGCTAGGCAATGAGCAGTTCTTC. Translated: CASSLVQAGLGNEQFF.

This rearrangement joins TRBV27 to TRBJ1-1; D uncertain. CDR3 length equals 13 residues. The germline CDR1 and CDR2 sequences are MNHEY and SMNVEV (reference sequence). V shed 3 bases and J shed 4 bases, with 9 bases lying between them. The DNA of the CDR3 is TGTGCCAGCAGTTTCATAGGTTCCACTGAAGCTTTCTTT. Translating it yields CASSFIGSTEAFF.

This clone was counted between two and nine times. The gene calls are TRBV27 and TRBJ1-2, with TRBD1 as a possible D gene (6 bases). V shed 6 bases and J shed 4 bases, with 18 bases lying between them. Per germline, CDR1 MNHEY and CDR2 SMNVEV (reference sequence). This CDR3 has 15 amino acids. The CDR3 is CASSPGAGAVYGYTF. Here the CDR3 DNA reads TGTGCCAGCAGCCCCGGCGCGGGGGCGGTCTATGGCTACACCTTC.

The V gene is TRBV14, the J gene TRBJ2-7; D perhaps matches TRBD2 (6 bases). Germline V gene lookup returns CDR1 SGHDN and CDR2 FVKESK. This CDR3 is 17 amino acids long. The V end was cut by 0 bases, the J end by 3 bases, with 18 bases between. The CDR3 nucleotides are TGTGCCAGCAGCCAAGAAGGCGGGGACGGCCCGGTCTACGAGCAGTACGTC. Its translation: CASSQEGGDGPVYEQYV.

V and J are TRBV30 and TRBJ1-3; a possible D gene is TRBD1 (5 bases). The CDR3 spans 15 residues. V was pared by 6 bases and J by 0 bases, with 15 bases between. Germline CDR1 is GTSNPN and CDR2 is SVGIG (reference sequence). CDR3 in amino acids: CACDMRGFSGNTIYF. The CDR3 bases are TGTGCCTGCGATATGCGGGGGTTCTCTGGAAACACCATATATTTT.

This clone has a count of ten or more. This chain joins TRBV6-5 and TRBJ1-5, with a weak D call TRBD1 (6 bases). Germline V gives CDR1 MNHEY, CDR2 SVGAGI. The V end lost 6 bases, the J end lost 2 bases, and 8 bases lay between the germline ends. This CDR3 has 13 residues. This CDR3 is CASRAGGNQPQHF. The CDR3 region has the DNA TGTGCCAGCAGAGCAGGGGGCAATCAGCCCCAGCATTTT.

This clone came up a few times. The V gene is TRBV5-8, the J gene TRBJ1-2; D may be TRBD1 (6 bases). V was clipped by 3 bases and J by 8 bases, with 14 bases between them. Germline lookup yields CDR1 SGHTS and CDR2 YDEGEE. The CDR3 is 13 residues long. CDR3 coding DNA: TGTGCCAGCAGCTATGGACAGTCGGGGGGCTACACCTTC. This sequence encodes CASSYGQSGGYTF.

The J gene is TRBJ1-1, the V gene TRBV3-1 (or the pseudogene TRBV3-2); a weak D match, TRBD1 (6 bases). The germline V gene encodes CDR1 LGHDT and CDR2 YNNKEL (reference sequence). This CDR3 contains 13 residues. V shed 7 bases and J shed 0 bases, with 9 bases lying between them. The CDR3: CASTKGVNTEAFF. The CDR3 DNA is TGTGCCAGCACCAAGGGGGTGAACACTGAAGCTTTCTTT.

The chain is built from TRBV19 and TRBJ1-1, with TRBD1 matching over 7 bases. The CDR3 sequence is 16 residues long. CDR1 is LNHDA, CDR2 SQIVND, per germline (reference sequence). Losses at the gene ends were 1 base for V and 2 bases for J; bases not matched to a gene: 7. CDR3 nucleotide sequence: TGTGCCAGTAGTATAGTCGCGACAGGGACCAACACTGAAGCTTTCTTT. Translated: CASSIVATGTNTEAFF.

The chain combines TRBV11-2 with TRBJ2-7; D unclear. CDR3 size: 13 residues. Germline lookup yields CDR1 SGHAT and CDR2 FQNNGV. The V end was cut by 5 bases, the J end by 2 bases, with 10 bases between. The DNA of the CDR3 is TGTGCCAGCAGCAAACGAACCGCCTACGAGCAGTACGTC. Amino acids: CASSKRTAYEQYV.

The genes are TRBV7-9 and TRBJ2-1; 7 nucleotides match TRBD1. Germline V gives CDR1 SEHNR, CDR2 FQNEAQ (reference sequence). V shed 6 bases, J shed 7 bases, and the junction held 12 bases outside the gene matches. The CDR3 has 15 amino acids. CDR3 coding DNA: TGTGCCAGCAGTACAATTGGGGTCAGGGGGAATGAGCAGTTCTTC. It yields the protein CASSTIGVRGNEQFF. Supplemented by reference TRBV7-9 and TRBJ2-1, the full variable domain reads DTGVSQNPRHKITKRGQNVTFRCDPISEHNRLYWYRQTLGQGPEFLTYFQNEAQLEKSRLLSDRFSAERPKGSFSTLEIQRTEQGDSAMYLCASSTIGVRGNEQFFGPGTRLTVL.

The count of this clone is one. V is TRBV9 and J is TRBJ2-3; 10 bases match TRBD2. This CDR3 contains 16 residues. V was clipped by 4 bases and J by 0 bases; unmatched bases: 5. Germline CDR1 is SGDLS and CDR2 is YYNGEE. CDR3 amino acids: CASSLLLAGSTDTQYF. The CDR3 DNA reads TGTGCCAGCAGCCTCTTACTAGCGGGGAGCACAGATACGCAGTATTTT.

This chain uses TRBV12-3 or TRBV12-4 with TRBJ1-6; D remains unclear. This CDR3 contains 12 residues. Trimming removed 1 base from V and 12 bases from J, with 7 bases in between. The DNA of the CDR3 is TGTGCCAGCAGTTTAGTCCGGGGACCCCTCCACTTT. It encodes CASSLVRGPLHF.